The source of this T cell receptor beta chain is a study of blood T cell repertoires in COVID-19. Study in general: Sites in the United States, Italy and Spain provided acute and convalescent COVID-19 samples. T cells, B-cell-depleted T cells, or PBMCs supplied cDNA or gDNA.

CDR1 is LNHDA and CDR2 is SQIVND in the germline V gene (reference sequence). This CDR3 comprises 13 residues. The V gene lost 0 bases and the J gene lost 6 bases, with 5 bases spanning the gap. Participants' reported clinical history set cohort assignment. TCRdb's copy holds only in-frame clones and misses some; the assay was immunoSEQ multiplex PCR. The repertoire includes tens of thousands of clones, approximately 78% of them detected once, and around 4% sits in the top ten. The chain links TRBV19 to TRBJ2-2, with no clear D. Sequenced input: PBMCs or T cells enriched from blood (not recorded which). The TCR was taken from a woman aged 40-49 years with acute COVID-19. The CDR3 loop is CASSIDRAGELFF. The CDR3 DNA sequence: TGTGCCAGTAGTATAGATCGCGCCGGGGAGCTGTTTTTT.